This TCR beta chain is drawn from a study of radiation and T cells in renal cell carcinoma. V was clipped by 6 bases and J by 4 bases; unmatched bases: 6. Germline V gives CDR1 LNHDA, CDR2 SQIVND (reference sequence). This CDR3 spans 14 amino acids. Produced via immunoSEQ multiplex PCR; TCRdb's table is partial and in-frame only. Of about 49,000 clones listed, 83% are singletons. There are a few counts of this clone. As for time point: baseline pretreatment blood. Regarding treatment: 15 Gy SBRT to primary tumor, nephrectomy 4 weeks later. The sequences come from blood, collected from a patient whose treatment included radiotherapy and nephrectomy. This sequence was found in a woman aged 70-85 years with renal cell carcinoma. The rearrangement links TRBV19 to TRBJ1-2; TRBD1 aligns across 9 bases. The CDR3 DNA reads as TGTGCCAGTAGACCCCAGGACAGGGGCTATGGCTACACCTTC. It translates to CASRPQDRGYGYTF.